One sample yielded the 14 T cell receptor beta chains listed below, sequenced in a study of glioma-infiltrating T cells after dendritic cell vaccination. Only in-frame clones appear in the TCRdb table, and some are missing; sequencing was by immunoSEQ multiplex PCR. This sample has 65,000 to 90,000 clones, with over 70% found just once. The sequences come from blood, collected before dendritic cell vaccination. The source is a human donor with glioblastoma.

This chain connects TRBV7-9 to TRBJ1-6, with 9 bases that match TRBD1. V lost 3 bases, J lost 11 bases, and 5 bases stayed unmatched. The CDR3 sequence is 14 residues long. Germline V gene sequence: CDR1 SEHNR, CDR2 FQNEAQ (reference sequence). Here the CDR3 DNA reads TGTGCCAGCAGCTTCACAGGGGGCGATCCACCCCTCCACTTT. Translating gives CASSFTGGDPPLHF.

V and J are TRBV5-1 and TRBJ2-4; 16 positions match TRBD2. The CDR3 is 15 amino acids. The germline V gene has CDR1 SGHRS and CDR2 YFSETQ. With 2 bases clipped from V and 8 bases from J, the junction kept 1 base outside the gene matches. CDR3 in amino acids: CASSFGTSGRDIQYF. CDR3 DNA sequence: TGCGCCAGCAGCTTCGGGACTAGCGGGAGGGACATTCAGTACTTC.

The chain links TRBV18 to TRBJ2-2, with 8 bases aligning to TRBD1. Trimming removed 4 bases from V and 6 bases from J; junction bases left unmatched: 4. The germline V gene has CDR1 KGHSH and CDR2 LQKENI. This CDR3 is built from 14 residues. The CDR3 protein is CASSLRQGPGELFF. For the CDR3, the DNA is TGTGCCAGCTCACTCCGACAGGGGCCCGGGGAGCTGTTTTTT.

V usage is TRBV5-6 and J usage is TRBJ2-4; the D gene is possibly TRBD2 (5 bases). Germline V gives CDR1 SGHDT, CDR2 YYEEEE. V was trimmed by 4 bases and J by 4 bases, leaving 15 bases between them. CDR3 length: 15 residues. CDR3 nucleotides: TGTGCCAGCAGCCCAGCGGACGGAAGAAAAAACATTCAGTACTTC. The encoded protein is CASSPADGRKNIQYF.

A note on this clone: The identical CDR3 is also encoded by other nucleotide sequences in the sample. CDR3 DNA: TGCGCCAGCAGCTTGGAAGGAGGAAGAGATACGCAGTATTTT. Its protein is CASSLEGGRDTQYF. The chain employs TRBV5-1 and TRBJ2-3; tentatively, D is TRBD2 (5 bases). Germline CDR1 SGHRS, CDR2 YFSETQ. The germline V and J ends were trimmed by 0 bases and 5 bases, with 10 bases remaining between them. This CDR3 is 14 amino acids long.

The chain carries TRBV7-2 and TRBJ2-5; D unresolved. The closer fit of TRBJ2-7 to the DNA end suggests the J call may be wrong. Germline V gene sequence: CDR1 SGHTA, CDR2 FQGNSA. The CDR3 length is 16 residues. Written as DNA, the CDR3 is TGTGCCAGCAGCTTAGCGAGCCACGTCCCCCCCTACGAGCAGTACTTC. Residues: CASSLASHVPPYEQYF.

The chain has TRBV6-1 and TRBJ2-1; TRBD2 is a possible D gene (6 bases). Looked up from germline, CDR1 is MNHNS and CDR2 is SASEGT. The CDR3 spans 13 residues. V gave up 8 bases and J gave up 1 base, with 9 bases separating them. The CDR3 DNA reads TGTGCCAGCGGCCGGGAGTCCTACAATGAGCAGTTCTTC. Translated, it gives CASGRESYNEQFF.

The chain couples TRBV13 to TRBJ2-5, with D unclear. V was trimmed by 0 bases and J by 2 bases, leaving 16 bases between them. The V gene's germline CDR1 is PRHDT and CDR2 FYEKMQ (reference sequence). This CDR3 has 17 residues. The CDR3 DNA reads as TGTGCCAGCAGCTTAGGCCTGGGCGTCTCCTTACAAGAGACCCAGTACTTC. It yields the protein CASSLGLGVSLQETQYF.

In the case of this clone: This specimen includes other DNA sequences encoding the same CDR3. The chain links TRBV2 to TRBJ1-5; D might be TRBD1 (5 bases). V was shortened by 3 bases and J by 1 base, with 7 bases between the two germline ends. CDR3 length: 14 amino acids. Looked up from germline, CDR1 is SNHLY and CDR2 is FYNNEI. The CDR3 here is CASSEGQSNQPQHF. The CDR3 bases are TGTGCCAGCAGTGAGGGGCAGAGCAATCAGCCCCAGCATTTT.

This chain uses TRBV11-2 with TRBJ1-2; 12 bases fit TRBD1. Germline V lookup: CDR1 SGHAT, CDR2 FQNNGV. The CDR3 extends over 19 amino acids. J gave up 5 bases and V 1 base, and 14 bases lay outside the gene matches. CDR3: CASSLVGQGAPGNKYGYTF. CDR3 sequence (DNA): TGTGCCAGCAGCTTAGTGGGACAGGGGGCGCCGGGGAATAAATATGGCTACACCTTC.

The chain has TRBV5-1 and TRBJ2-2, with D tentatively TRBD1 (5 bases). V gave up 0 bases and J gave up 7 bases, with 22 bases separating them. Germline CDR1 reads SGHRS; CDR2 reads YFSETQ. The CDR3 length is 18 residues. DNA of the CDR3: TGCGCCAGCAGCTTGGAGGGGCCCGCAGTCCTAGGGGACGGGGAGCTGTTTTTT. Amino acid sequence: CASSLEGPAVLGDGELFF.

The chain joins TRBV6-5 to TRBJ1-2; 9 bases align to TRBD1. The CDR3 sequence is 13 residues long. Germline V gene lookup returns CDR1 MNHEY and CDR2 SVGAGI. Unmatched junction bases numbered 6, after V lost 6 bases and J lost 7 bases. Here the CDR3 reads CASSLQGAAGYTF. As DNA, the CDR3 is TGTGCCAGCAGCCTACAGGGGGCCGCTGGCTACACCTTC.

J is TRBJ1-3 and V is TRBV7-9, with 9 bases aligning to TRBD1. Per the germline V gene, CDR1 is SEHNR and CDR2 is FQNEAQ (reference sequence). This CDR3 is built from 15 residues. V shed 0 bases, J shed 7 bases, and the junction held 4 bases outside the gene matches. CDR3 amino acids: CASSLAGQGLNTIYF. CDR3 nucleotide sequence: TGTGCCAGCAGCTTAGCGGGACAGGGTTTGAACACCATATATTTT. Full variable domain (missing parts from reference TRBV7-9 and TRBJ1-3): DTGVSQNPRHKITKRGQNVTFRCDPISEHNRLYWYRQTLGQGPEFLTYFQNEAQLEKSRLLSDRFSAERPKGSFSTLEIQRTEQGDSAMYLCASSLAGQGLNTIYFGEGSWLTVV.

The rearrangement links TRBV6-6 to TRBJ1-1; 10 bases map to TRBD1. CDR1 is MNHNY and CDR2 is SVGAGI in the germline V gene (reference sequence). V dropped 2 bases and J dropped 5; count of bases not matched to a gene: 2. The CDR3 runs to 14 residues. DNA for the CDR3: TGTGCCAGCAGTTACCGGGACAGGGGAACTGAAGCTTTCTTT. Protein: CASSYRDRGTEAFF.